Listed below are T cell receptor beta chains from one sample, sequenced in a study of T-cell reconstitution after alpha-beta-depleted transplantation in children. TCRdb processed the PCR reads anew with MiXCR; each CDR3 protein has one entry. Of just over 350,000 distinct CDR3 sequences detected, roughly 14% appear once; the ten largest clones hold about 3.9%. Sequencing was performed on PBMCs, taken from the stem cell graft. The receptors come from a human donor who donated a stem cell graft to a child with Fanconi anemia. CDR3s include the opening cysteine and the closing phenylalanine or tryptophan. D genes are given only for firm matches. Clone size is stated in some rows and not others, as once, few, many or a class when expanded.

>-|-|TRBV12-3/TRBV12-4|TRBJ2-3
CAFSFMWDSESSTDTQYF
TGTGCCTTCAGTTTTATGTGGGATAGCGAATCTAGCACAGATACGCAGTATTTT
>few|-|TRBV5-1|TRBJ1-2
CASSLDSPGAGDGYTF
TGCGCCAGCAGCCTGGACTCCCCGGGGGCGGGGGATGGCTACACCTTC
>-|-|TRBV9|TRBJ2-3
CASSRLGGTDHGTDTQYF
TGTGCCAGCAGCCGCCTAGGGGGGACAGACCATGGCACAGATACGCAGTATTTT
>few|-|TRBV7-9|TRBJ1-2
CASSLAWQGDGYTF
TGTGCCAGCAGCTTAGCTTGGCAGGGCGATGGCTACACCTTC
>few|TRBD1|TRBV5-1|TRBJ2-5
CASRNFGTGEETQYF
TGCGCCAGCAGGAATTTCGGGACAGGCGAAGAGACCCAGTACTTC
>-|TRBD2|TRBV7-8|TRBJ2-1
CASRKTLAGPSWGPKDEQFF
TGTGCCAGCAGAAAAACTTTAGCGGGACCCTCCTGGGGACCTAAGGATGAGCAGTTCTTC
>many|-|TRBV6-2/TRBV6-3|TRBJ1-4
CASNSPASNEKLFF
TGTGCCAGCAACTCTCCTGCAAGTAATGAAAAACTGTTTTTT
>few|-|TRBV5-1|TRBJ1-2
CASREGGNYGYTF
TGCGCCAGCAGAGAAGGGGGTAACTATGGCTACACCTTC
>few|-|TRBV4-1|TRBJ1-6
CASSQDGDYNSPLHF
TGCGCCAGCAGCCAAGATGGAGATTACAATTCACCCCTCCACTTT
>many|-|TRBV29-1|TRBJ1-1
CSVEFTGGNTEAFF
TGCAGCGTTGAATTTACGGGTGGGAACACTGAAGCTTTCTTT
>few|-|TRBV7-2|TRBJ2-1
CASSFVRGEQFF
TGTGCCAGCAGCTTCGTTCGGGGTGAGCAGTTCTTC
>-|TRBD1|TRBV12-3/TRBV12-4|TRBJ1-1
CASSYPDRGLLEAFF
TGTGCCAGCAGTTACCCTGACAGGGGGCTATTGGAAGCTTTCTTT
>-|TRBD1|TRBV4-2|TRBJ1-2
CASSQGEGANYGYTF
TGTGCCAGCAGCCAAGGGGAGGGGGCCAACTATGGCTACACCTTC
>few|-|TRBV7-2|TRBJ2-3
CASSLYRSTDTQYF
TGTGCCAGCAGCTTATACAGGAGCACAGATACGCAGTATTTT
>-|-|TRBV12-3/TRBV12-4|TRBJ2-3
CASSFGGRRTDTQYF
TGTGCCAGCAGTTTTGGGGGGCGACGAACAGATACGCAGTATTTT
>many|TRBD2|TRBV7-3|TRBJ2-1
CASSATSGTYNEQFF
TGTGCCAGCAGCGCCACTAGCGGAACCTACAATGAGCAGTTCTTC
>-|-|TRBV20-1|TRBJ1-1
CSAREGGMNTEAFF
TGCAGTGCTAGAGAGGGGGGTATGAACACTGAAGCTTTCTTT
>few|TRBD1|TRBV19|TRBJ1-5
CASRDRLSNQPQHF
TGTGCCAGTAGGGACAGGTTAAGCAATCAGCCCCAGCATTTT
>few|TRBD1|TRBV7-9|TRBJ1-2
CASSLEGTGTGTYGYTF
TGTGCCAGCAGCTTAGAAGGGACCGGGACAGGGACCTATGGCTACACCTTC
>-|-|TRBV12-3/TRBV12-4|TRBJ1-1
CASSLRVRDTEAFF
TGTGCCAGCAGTTTGCGGGTCCGGGACACTGAAGCTTTCTTT
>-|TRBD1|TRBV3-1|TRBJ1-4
CASSQAGTGFAEKLFF
TGTGCCAGCAGCCAAGCCGGGACAGGGTTTGCTGAAAAACTGTTTTTT
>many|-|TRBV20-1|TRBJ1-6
CSARSPGRVAWNSPLHF
TGCAGTGCTAGAAGCCCCGGGAGGGTGGCCTGGAATTCACCCCTCCACTTT
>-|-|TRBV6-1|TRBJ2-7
CASSPPTSYEQYF
TGTGCCAGCAGCCCCCCGACTTCCTACGAGCAGTACTTC
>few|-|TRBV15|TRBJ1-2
CATSEGHRGYTF
TGTGCCACCAGCGAGGGACATCGAGGCTACACCTTC
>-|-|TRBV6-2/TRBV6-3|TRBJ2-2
CASSFRVYTGELFF
TGTGCCAGCAGTTTTCGGGTGTACACCGGGGAGCTGTTTTTT
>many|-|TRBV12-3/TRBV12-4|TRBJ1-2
CASSLDGATLGYTF
TGTGCCAGCAGTTTGGATGGGGCGACCCTTGGCTACACCTTC
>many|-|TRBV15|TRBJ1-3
CATSRVGNTIYF
TGTGCCACCAGCAGAGTAGGAAACACCATATATTTT
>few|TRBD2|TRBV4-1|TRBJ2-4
CASSQTDRLAGVVQYF
TGCGCCAGCAGCCAGACCGACAGACTAGCGGGGGTTGTTCAGTACTTC
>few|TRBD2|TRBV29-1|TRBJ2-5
CSVLPGLADKTQYF
TGCAGCGTTTTACCCGGACTAGCGGATAAGACCCAGTACTTC
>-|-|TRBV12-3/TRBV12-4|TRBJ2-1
CASRLRDEQFF
TGTGCCAGCAGACTAAGGGATGAGCAGTTCTTC
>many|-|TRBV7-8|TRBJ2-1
CASSSEDYLYNEQFF
TGTGCCAGCAGCTCGGAGGACTACCTATACAATGAGCAGTTCTTC